This T cell receptor (beta chain) derives from a study of blood T cell repertoires in COVID-19. Across the whole study: Whether acute or convalescent, the COVID-19 samples came from the United States, Italy and Spain. The cDNA or gDNA used as material had been derived from T cells, B-cell-depleted T cells, or PBMCs.

As processed by the authors: The authors estimated nucleated cell counts from reference gene primer amplification. Data came from immunoSEQ multiplex PCR; TCRdb stores just in-frame clones and leaves some out. V and J calls and clone size come straight from that table; D and trimming were deduced from the DNA. Of around 190,000 clones listed, 82% are singletons. Patients in Seattle were enrolled during active infection, then followed longitudinally. CDR1 and CDR2 (germline): LNHDA, SQIVND (reference sequence). This CDR3 region has 14 residues. Trimming removed 0 bases at V and 4 bases at J, with 9 bases between.

The origin of this receptor is a woman aged 55-70 years with COVID-19, enrolled during active disease. This sequence joins TRBV19 and TRBJ1-1; D might be TRBD1 (5 bases). What was sequenced was peripheral blood. In DNA form, the CDR3 reads TGTGCCAGTAGTATAGATCCAACAGGCACTGAAGCTTTCTTT. This sequence encodes CASSIDPTGTEAFF.